This is a list of T cell receptor beta chains from one sample in a study of T cell repertoires in cytomegalovirus infection. TCRdb re-derived calls from the reads in MiXCR, one entry per CDR3 protein. This table has 150,000 to 200,000 distinct CDR3 sequences, about a tenth appearing once. Sample: PBMCs. Receptor source: a human donor in good health (CMV status not recorded). Some clones in this sample may be carry-over from other donors' samples. Each CDR3 is given with its conserved first and last residue. D genes are given only for firm matches. Clone sizes are given selectively: once, few, many, or a class where the clone is expanded.

D,V,J,size,DNA,CDR3
TRBD2,TRBV19,TRBJ2-1,few,TGTGCCAGTAGTACGGGACTATCCGGACGAGGGGAGCAGTTCTTC,CASSTGLSGRGEQFF
-,TRBV4-2,TRBJ1-2,-,TGTGCCAGCAGCCAAGATTCCGACTATGGCTACACCTTC,CASSQDSDYGYTF
TRBD1,TRBV10-3,TRBJ2-7,-,TGTGCCATCAGCAAGACCATGGACAGGGCTTACTACGAGCAGTACTTC,CAISKTMDRAYYEQYF
-,TRBV7-3,TRBJ1-2,many,TGTGCCAGCAGCTTAGACAACGACTATGGCTACACCTTC,CASSLDNDYGYTF
TRBD1,TRBV6-6,TRBJ1-4,many,TGTGCCAGCAGCGGGACAGGGGGCAATGAAAAACTGTTTTTT,CASSGTGGNEKLFF
TRBD1,TRBV7-2,TRBJ1-1,many,TGTGCCAGCAGCTCCTGGACAGGGATCGGGAACACTGAAGCTTTCTTT,CASSSWTGIGNTEAFF
TRBD1,TRBV7-2,TRBJ1-2,many,TGTGCCAGCAGCTCGTGGGACAGGGGCTATGGCTACACCTTC,CASSSWDRGYGYTF
-,TRBV28,TRBJ1-5,many,TGTGCCAGCAGTCGAGGCAGGGCCCCGAGCAATCAGCCCCAGCATTTT,CASSRGRAPSNQPQHF
TRBD2,TRBV7-2,TRBJ2-5,many,TGTGCCAGCAGCTTACAGTACGGGAGGCCCAAAGAGACCCAGTACTTC,CASSLQYGRPKETQYF
-,TRBV29-1,TRBJ1-3,many,TGCAGCGTTGTTTTCTCTGGAAACACCATATATTTT,CSVVFSGNTIYF
TRBD1,TRBV20-1,TRBJ2-7,many,TGCAGTGCTAGGGAAATACAGGGGGCGAAGGAGCAGTACTTC,CSAREIQGAKEQYF
-,TRBV7-2,TRBJ2-3,many,TGTGCCAGCAGCTTAGGACTAACTGGCACAGATACGCAGTATTTT,CASSLGLTGTDTQYF
TRBD1,TRBV5-4,TRBJ2-7,many,TGTGCCAGCAGCCAGGGACAGGGCGTCTACGAGCAGTACTTC,CASSQGQGVYEQYF
-,TRBV6-1,TRBJ2-7,many,TGTGCCAGCACTCCAAAACGCGAGCGGACTTTCTACGAGCAGTACTTC,CASTPKRERTFYEQYF
-,TRBV6-2/TRBV6-3,TRBJ2-3,many,TGTGCCAGCAGGTACAGTCAGCGAGCTAGCACAGATACGCAGTATTTT,CASRYSQRASTDTQYF
-,TRBV25-1,TRBJ2-2,few,TGTGCCAGCAGTGAATTTAACAGGCCCGACGGGGAGCTGTTTTTT,CASSEFNRPDGELFF
-,TRBV11-2,TRBJ1-1,many,TGTGCCAGCAGTCGTACATCGAACACTGAAGCTTTCTTT,CASSRTSNTEAFF
-,TRBV20-1,TRBJ1-1,few,TGCAGTGCTAGGCCGGGACACCACACTGAAGCTTTCTTT,CSARPGHHTEAFF
-,TRBV12-3/TRBV12-4,TRBJ1-6,-,TGTGCCAGCAGTCTTCAGGACAGCTCTATCCTCCACTTT,CASSLQDSSILHF
-,TRBV11-2,TRBJ2-3,many,TGTGCCAGCAGCTTAGACCGGGGAGTCTCAGATACGCAGTATTTT,CASSLDRGVSDTQYF
TRBD2,TRBV5-3,TRBJ2-1,few,TGTGCCAGAAGCTCGTGGGCGGGAGTGGATAATGAGCAGTTCTTC,CARSSWAGVDNEQFF
-,TRBV12-3/TRBV12-4,TRBJ2-5,many,TGTGCCACTCTGGGGGCACAAGAGACCCAGTACTTC,CATLGAQETQYF
-,TRBV7-9,TRBJ1-1,-,TGTGCCAGCAGCTTCGACAGCTTTGGGAACACTGAAGCTTTCTTT,CASSFDSFGNTEAFF
TRBD1,TRBV5-1,TRBJ2-7,few,TGCGCCAGCAGCAAGGTCCGGGACAGGGTAACCTACGAGCAGTACTTC,CASSKVRDRVTYEQYF
-,TRBV7-2,TRBJ2-7,many,TGTGCCAGCAGCTTAGCAAGAGGACGCGAGCAGTACTTC,CASSLARGREQYF
-,TRBV15,TRBJ1-5,-,TGTGCCACCAGCAGTGGGACGGGCGCAGGTCAGCCCCAGCATTTT,CATSSGTGAGQPQHF
TRBD2,TRBV7-8,TRBJ2-2,many,TGTGCCAGCAGCGCCAGACTAGCGGGTCAGAACACCGGGGAGCTGTTTTTT,CASSARLAGQNTGELFF
TRBD1,TRBV29-1,TRBJ1-1,few,TGCAGCGTTGAAGGTGGCAGGGGGCAGGGTACTGAAGCTTTCTTT,CSVEGGRGQGTEAFF
-,TRBV11-3,TRBJ2-2,-,TGTGCCAGCAGCCCGGGGGACAGCGGGGCCGGGGAGCTGTTTTTT,CASSPGDSGAGELFF
-,TRBV6-2/TRBV6-3,TRBJ2-2,-,TGTGCCAACAAGGTTATACCGTTGTGGAAGCAGTCGAACACCGGGGAGCTGTTTTTT,CANKVIPLWKQSNTGELFF
TRBD1,TRBV27,TRBJ2-7,-,TGTGCCAGCAGCCCAAGGACAGGGGCGGCACTCGAGCAGTACTTC,CASSPRTGAALEQYF
TRBD1,TRBV7-8,TRBJ1-1,-,TGTGCCAGCAGCAAGGGACAGGGGAAAGGGACTGAAGCTTTCTTT,CASSKGQGKGTEAFF
TRBD1,TRBV20-1,TRBJ2-4,many,TGCAGTGCTAGACAGGGGGCTTGGCTAGCCAAAAACATTCAGTACTTC,CSARQGAWLAKNIQYF
-,TRBV20-1,TRBJ1-5,-,TGCAGTGCTAGAGATCCCCCAGGGAATCAGCCCCAGCATTTT,CSARDPPGNQPQHF
-,TRBV7-9,TRBJ1-1,many,TGTGCCAGCAGCCAGGGGAAGCCGAACACTGAAGCTTTCTTT,CASSQGKPNTEAFF
-,TRBV15,TRBJ2-3,-,TGTGCCACCAGCAGAGGTTTGGGCGACACAGATACGCAGTATTTT,CATSRGLGDTDTQYF
-,TRBV19,TRBJ2-4,few,TGTGCCAGCGCCCTCGCCGGACAGCCAAACATTCAGTACTTC,CASALAGQPNIQYF
TRBD2,TRBV2,TRBJ2-1,-,TGTGCCAGCAGTTTGAGACTAGCGGGACCCAATGAGCAGTTCTTC,CASSLRLAGPNEQFF
TRBD2,TRBV7-2,TRBJ2-7,many,TGTGCCAGCAGCTTGGGACTAGCGCGACTACAACCCTACGAGCAGTACTTC,CASSLGLARLQPYEQYF
-,TRBV11-2,TRBJ2-3,many,TGTGCCAGCAGCTTTTTCACAGATACGCAGTATTTT,CASSFFTDTQYF
-,TRBV19,TRBJ2-2,few,TGTGCCAGCACCCCGGGCGCCGGGGAGCTGTTTTTT,CASTPGAGELFF
-,TRBV9,TRBJ1-1,-,TGTGCCAGCAGCGCAGGCGCCACAGGGTTCGAAGCTTTCTTT,CASSAGATGFEAFF
-,TRBV20-1,TRBJ1-1,few,TGCAGTGCTAGATCCGGTGGGGGGTTAAGAACTGAAGCTTTCTTT,CSARSGGGLRTEAFF
TRBD2,TRBV25-1,TRBJ2-3,-,TGTGCCAGCAGTATGACAGCGGGAGGGCCCAACACAGATACGCAGTATTTT,CASSMTAGGPNTDTQYF
-,TRBV20-1,TRBJ2-7,-,TGCAGTGCTCCCCGGGACGGCGTTTCCGAGCAGTACTTC,CSAPRDGVSEQYF
-,TRBV2,TRBJ1-5,many,TGTGCCAGCATCGCCCATTCGGGGTCTGGAAATCAGCCCCAGCATTTT,CASIAHSGSGNQPQHF
TRBD1,TRBV28,TRBJ1-1,many,TGTGCCAGCAGCTCAGGGGGCAGGAGAGCTGAAGCTTTCTTT,CASSSGGRRAEAFF
-,TRBV7-2,TRBJ1-1,many,TGTGCCAGCAGCTTCGGCGGATTGAACACTGAAGCTTTCTTT,CASSFGGLNTEAFF
TRBD1,TRBV5-1,TRBJ1-2,-,TGCGCCAGCAGCCCCTCCTTGACAGGGGGTTCTGGCTACACCTTC,CASSPSLTGGSGYTF
TRBD2,TRBV11-2,TRBJ2-5,few,TGTGCCAGCAGCTTTACTAGCGGGGGGGCCCGGGAGACCCAGTACTTC,CASSFTSGGARETQYF
TRBD2,TRBV3-1,TRBJ2-1,-,TGTGCCAGCAGCCACCGGGGGGTTAAGGGCAATGAGCAGTTCTTC,CASSHRGVKGNEQFF